This T cell receptor (beta chain) comes out of a study of blood T cell repertoires in COVID-19. Germline CDR1 is MNHEY and CDR2 is SVGAGI. The V and J ends lost 4 bases and 10 bases respectively, with 11 bases between them. This CDR3 region has 13 residues. The data were produced by immunoSEQ multiplex PCR, yet TCRdb's version contains in-frame clones alone and is incomplete. Among about 100,000 clones listed, around four fifths were seen once. The genes are TRBV6-5 and TRBJ1-6; D gene ambiguous. This clonotype was sampled from a woman in her 70s with acute or convalescent COVID-19. Sequenced input: peripheral blood. CDR3 nucleotide sequence: TGTGCCAGCAGTTTAGACTGGGAGTCACCCCTCCACTTT. This gives the protein CASSLDWESPLHF.